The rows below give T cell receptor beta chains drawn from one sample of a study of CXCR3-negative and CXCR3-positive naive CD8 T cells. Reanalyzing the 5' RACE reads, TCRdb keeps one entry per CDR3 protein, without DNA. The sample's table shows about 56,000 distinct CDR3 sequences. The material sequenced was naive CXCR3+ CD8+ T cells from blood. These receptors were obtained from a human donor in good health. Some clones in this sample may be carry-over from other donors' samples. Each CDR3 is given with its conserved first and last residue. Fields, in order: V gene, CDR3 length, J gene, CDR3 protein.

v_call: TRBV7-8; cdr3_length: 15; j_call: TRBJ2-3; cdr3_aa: CASSLPLASTDTQYF
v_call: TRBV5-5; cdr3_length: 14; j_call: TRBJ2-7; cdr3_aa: CASTSWEGAYEQYF
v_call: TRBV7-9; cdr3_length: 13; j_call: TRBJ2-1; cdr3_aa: CASASGVYNEQFF
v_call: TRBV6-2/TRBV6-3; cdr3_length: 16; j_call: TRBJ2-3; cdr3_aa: CASSYWLAGFTDTQYF
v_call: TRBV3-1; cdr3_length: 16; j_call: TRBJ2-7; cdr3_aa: CASSQGRYGRAYEQYF
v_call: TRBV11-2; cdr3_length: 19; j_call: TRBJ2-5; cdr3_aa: CASSLVVTSGRLGQETQYF
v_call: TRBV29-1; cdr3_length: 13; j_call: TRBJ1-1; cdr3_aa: CSVPGQGATEAFF
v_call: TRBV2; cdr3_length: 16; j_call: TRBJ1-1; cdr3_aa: CASSEAAGVLDTEAFF
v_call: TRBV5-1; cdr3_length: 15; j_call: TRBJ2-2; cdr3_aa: CASSSRTGNSWELFF
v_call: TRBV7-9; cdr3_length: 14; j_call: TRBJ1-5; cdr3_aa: CASSLLSDNQPQHF
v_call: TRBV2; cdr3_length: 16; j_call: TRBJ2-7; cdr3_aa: CASSEVQGFRSYEQYF
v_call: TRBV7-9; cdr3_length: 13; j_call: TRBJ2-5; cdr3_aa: CASSRGLGETQYF
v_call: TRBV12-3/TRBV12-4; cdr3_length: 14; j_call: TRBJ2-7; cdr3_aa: CASSHGTLTYEQYF
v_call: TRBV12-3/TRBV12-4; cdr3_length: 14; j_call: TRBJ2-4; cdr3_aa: CASESSLAKNIQYF
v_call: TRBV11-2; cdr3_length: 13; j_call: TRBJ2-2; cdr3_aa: CAIRRTNTGELFF
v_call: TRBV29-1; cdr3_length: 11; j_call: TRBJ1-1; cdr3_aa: CSVEQGVEAFF
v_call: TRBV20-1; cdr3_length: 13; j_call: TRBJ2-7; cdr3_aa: CSARGAGGGEQYF
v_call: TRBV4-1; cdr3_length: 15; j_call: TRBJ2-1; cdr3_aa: CASSQGTGWDNEQFF
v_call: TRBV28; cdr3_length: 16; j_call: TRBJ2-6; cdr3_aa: CASSLFGVSGANVLTF
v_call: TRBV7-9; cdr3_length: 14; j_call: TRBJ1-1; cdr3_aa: CASSEDSRRAEAFF
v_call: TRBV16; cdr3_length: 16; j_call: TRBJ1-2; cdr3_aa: CASSQFQALANYGYTF
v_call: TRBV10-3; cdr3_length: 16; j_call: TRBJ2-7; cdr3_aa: CAISPSTGAISYEQYF
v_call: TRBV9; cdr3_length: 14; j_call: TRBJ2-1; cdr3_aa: CASSPGLAGNEQFF
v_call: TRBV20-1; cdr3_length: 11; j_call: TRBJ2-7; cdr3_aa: CSARGVSEQYF
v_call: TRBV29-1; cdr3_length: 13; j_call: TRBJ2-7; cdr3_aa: CSVAGSLPYEQYF
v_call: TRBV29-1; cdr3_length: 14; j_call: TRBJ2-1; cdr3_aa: CSVEGGRAYNEQFF
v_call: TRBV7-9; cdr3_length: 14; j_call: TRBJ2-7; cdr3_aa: CASSLGLVPHEQYF
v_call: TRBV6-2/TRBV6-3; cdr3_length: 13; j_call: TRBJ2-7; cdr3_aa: CASSLGHLYEQYF
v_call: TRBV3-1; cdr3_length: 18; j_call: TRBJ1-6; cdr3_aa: CASSQETGESSYNSPLHF
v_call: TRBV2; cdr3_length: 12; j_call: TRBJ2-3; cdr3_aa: CASIKDADTQYF
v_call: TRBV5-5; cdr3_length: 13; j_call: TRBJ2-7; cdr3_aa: CASNSGLRYEQYF
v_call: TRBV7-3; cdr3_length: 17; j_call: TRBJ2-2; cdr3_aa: CASSLLYGTENTGELFF
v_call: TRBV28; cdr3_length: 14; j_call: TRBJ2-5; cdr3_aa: CASAPTEEQETQYF
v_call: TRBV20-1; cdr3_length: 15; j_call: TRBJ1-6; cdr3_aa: CSAWSRPSYNSPLHF
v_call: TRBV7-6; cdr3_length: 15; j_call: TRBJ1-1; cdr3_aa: CASSPYRGLDTEAFF
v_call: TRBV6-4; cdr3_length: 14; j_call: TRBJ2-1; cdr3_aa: CASSDGGANNEQFF
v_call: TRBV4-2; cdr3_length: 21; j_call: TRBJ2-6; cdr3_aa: CASSQNTERTSGPSGANVLTF
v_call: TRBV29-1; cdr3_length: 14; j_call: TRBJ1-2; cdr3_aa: CSVISPGTQFGYTF
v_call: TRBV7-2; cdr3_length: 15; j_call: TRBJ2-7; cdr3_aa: CASSLGGFSSYEQYF
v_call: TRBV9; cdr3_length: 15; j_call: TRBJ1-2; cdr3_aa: CASSVLHRFDVGYTF
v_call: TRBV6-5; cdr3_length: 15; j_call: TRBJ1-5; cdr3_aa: CASRNSRGGNQPQHF
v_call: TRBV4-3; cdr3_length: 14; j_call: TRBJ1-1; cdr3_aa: CASSQDLMNTEAFF
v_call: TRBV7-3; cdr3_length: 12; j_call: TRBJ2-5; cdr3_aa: CASSLRSETQYF
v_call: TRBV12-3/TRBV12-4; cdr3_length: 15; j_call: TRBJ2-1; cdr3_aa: CASSLGLAGYNEQFF
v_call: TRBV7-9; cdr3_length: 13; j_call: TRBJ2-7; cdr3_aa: CASSPGGTYEQYF
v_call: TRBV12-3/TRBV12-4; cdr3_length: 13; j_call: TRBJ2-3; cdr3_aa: CASTLGPADTQYF
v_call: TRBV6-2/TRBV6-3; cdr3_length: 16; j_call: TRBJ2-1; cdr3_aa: CASSYFGTPKPHEQFF
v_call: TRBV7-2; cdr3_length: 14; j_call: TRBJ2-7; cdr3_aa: CASSLTRGAYEQYF
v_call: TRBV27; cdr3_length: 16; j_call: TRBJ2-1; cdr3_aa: CASSSTSGGLYNEQFF
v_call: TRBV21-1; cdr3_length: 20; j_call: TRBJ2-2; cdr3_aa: CASSKLNRKRDIGWTGELFF
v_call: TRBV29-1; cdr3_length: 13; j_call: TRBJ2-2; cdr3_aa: CSVVLGVTGELFF
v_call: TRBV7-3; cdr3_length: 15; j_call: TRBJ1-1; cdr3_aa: CASSQSGGLNTEAFF
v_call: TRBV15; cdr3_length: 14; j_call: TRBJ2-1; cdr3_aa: CATSSRDRYNEQFF
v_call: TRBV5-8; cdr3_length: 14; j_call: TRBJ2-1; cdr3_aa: CASSLGDGYNEQFF